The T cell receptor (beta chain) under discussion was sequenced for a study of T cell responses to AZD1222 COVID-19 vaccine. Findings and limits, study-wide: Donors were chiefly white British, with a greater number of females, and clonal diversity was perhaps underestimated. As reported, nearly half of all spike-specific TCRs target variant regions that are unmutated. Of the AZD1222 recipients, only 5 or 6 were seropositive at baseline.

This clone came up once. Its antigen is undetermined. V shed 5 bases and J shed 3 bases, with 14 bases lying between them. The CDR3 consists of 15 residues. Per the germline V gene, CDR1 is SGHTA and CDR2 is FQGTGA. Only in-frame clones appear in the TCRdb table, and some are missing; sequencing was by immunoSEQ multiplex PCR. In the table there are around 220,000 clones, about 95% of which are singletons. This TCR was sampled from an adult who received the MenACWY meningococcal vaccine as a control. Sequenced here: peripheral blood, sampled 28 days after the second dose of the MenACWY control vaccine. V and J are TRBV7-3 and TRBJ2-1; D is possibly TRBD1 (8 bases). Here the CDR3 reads CASSLTGEGYNEQFF. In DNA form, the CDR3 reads TGTGCCAGCAGCCTGACAGGGGAGGGCTACAATGAGCAGTTCTTC.